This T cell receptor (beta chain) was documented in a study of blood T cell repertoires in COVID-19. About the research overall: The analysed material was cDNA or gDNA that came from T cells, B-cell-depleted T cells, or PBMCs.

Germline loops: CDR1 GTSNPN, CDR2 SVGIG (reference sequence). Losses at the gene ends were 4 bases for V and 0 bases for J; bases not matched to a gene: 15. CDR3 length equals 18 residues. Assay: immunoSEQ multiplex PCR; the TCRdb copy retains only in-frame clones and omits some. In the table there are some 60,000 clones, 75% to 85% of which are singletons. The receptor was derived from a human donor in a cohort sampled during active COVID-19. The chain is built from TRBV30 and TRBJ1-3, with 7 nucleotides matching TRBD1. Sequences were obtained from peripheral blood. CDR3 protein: CAWTPLRTGLFSGNTIYF. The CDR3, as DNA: TGTGCCTGGACCCCCCTCCGGACAGGCCTTTTCTCTGGAAACACCATATATTTT.